This T cell receptor (beta chain) is drawn from a study of T cells in localized non-small cell lung cancer. On this clone: Its antigen is still unknown.

Study results and limitations: Adjacent uninvolved lung had the highest clonality, suggesting focused antigen responses. Because researchers sequenced only one region of the tumor, heterogeneity is still possible. Those with higher blood T cell density had longer overall survival. Adjacent lung tissue had a median approximately 57 of the top 100 clones found in the tumor.

Here immunoSEQ multiplex PCR was the method, and the copy in TCRdb shows in-frame clones only, minus some. Counted here are approximately 83,000 clones, under 95% occurring once; the ten biggest clones make up roughly 4.3%. The receptor was isolated from a woman between 35 and 75 years old with stage II squamous cell lung carcinoma. Sequenced material: PBMCs, taken before any cancer treatment.

CDR3 sequence (DNA): TGTGCCAGCAGCTTGGGATCGCGGGGGAGACTCACAGATACGCAGTATTTT. As protein: CASSLGSRGRLTDTQYF. The rearrangement joins TRBV5-4 to TRBJ2-3; 7 nucleotides line up with TRBD2. CDR3 length: 17 amino acids. Trimming removed 0 bases from V and 2 bases from J; junction bases left unmatched: 9. The germline CDR1 and CDR2 sequences are SGHNT and YYREEE (reference sequence).